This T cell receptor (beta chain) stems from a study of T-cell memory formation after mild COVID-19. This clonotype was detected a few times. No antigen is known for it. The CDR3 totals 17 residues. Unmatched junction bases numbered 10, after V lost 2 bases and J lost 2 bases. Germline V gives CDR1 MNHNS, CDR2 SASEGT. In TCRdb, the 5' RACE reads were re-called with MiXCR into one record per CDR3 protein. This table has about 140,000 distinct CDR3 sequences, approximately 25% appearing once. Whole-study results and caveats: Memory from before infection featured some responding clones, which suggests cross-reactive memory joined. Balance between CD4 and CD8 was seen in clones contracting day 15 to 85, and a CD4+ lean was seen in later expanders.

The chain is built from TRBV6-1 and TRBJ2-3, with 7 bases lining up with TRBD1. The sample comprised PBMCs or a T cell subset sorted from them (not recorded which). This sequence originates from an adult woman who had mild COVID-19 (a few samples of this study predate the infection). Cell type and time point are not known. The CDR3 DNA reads TGTGCCAGCAGTGAATTCGGAAGGACAGGATTCACAGATACGCAGTATTTT. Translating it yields CASSEFGRTGFTDTQYF.